What follows are 10 T cell receptor beta chains derived from one specimen sequenced in a study of control samples from healthy donors and cancer patients. This table comes from immunoSEQ multiplex PCR, and its TCRdb copy is limited to in-frame clones, with some not included. The table shows 200,000 or so clones, with about 90% occurring only once. The sequencing input was blood. Receptor source: a man aged 25 to 40 in good health.

This sequence joins TRBV23-1 and TRBJ1-4; no clear D gene. TRBV23-1 is designated an ORF whose function remains uncertain. Trimming took off 8 bases at V and 1 base at J, with 8 bases between the two ends. This CDR3 spans 13 amino acids. CDR3 sequence reads: CASDQITNEKLFF. Written as DNA, the CDR3 is TGCGCCAGCGACCAAATAACTAATGAAAAACTGTTTTTT.

The rearrangement links TRBV6-5 to TRBJ1-1; possibly TRBD1 for D (5 bases). The CDR3 contains 13 residues. Between the trimmed V and J ends, which lost 4 bases and 7 bases, there was a span of 13 bases. From germline, CDR1 is MNHEY and CDR2 SVGAGI. CDR3 bases: TGTGCCAGCAGTTCAGCCCGGGGCCGTGAAGCTTTCTTT. This translates into CASSSARGREAFF.

The CDR3 spells CASSVQTSEYYNEQFF. CDR3 in DNA: TGTGCCAGCAGCGTCCAGACTAGCGAATACTACAATGAGCAGTTCTTC. V and J are TRBV9 and TRBJ2-1, with TRBD2 matching over 8 bases. The CDR3 runs to 16 residues. V lost 2 bases and J lost 3; bases outside the gene matches: 7. Per the germline V gene, CDR1 is SGDLS and CDR2 is YYNGEE.

This rearrangement joins TRBV7-9 to TRBJ2-1; tentatively, D is TRBD1 or TRBD2 (6 bases each). This CDR3 comprises 14 residues. Per the germline V gene, CDR1 is SEHNR and CDR2 is FQNEAQ (reference sequence). V was clipped by 2 bases and J by 8 bases, with 13 bases between them. The CDR3 DNA is TGTGCCAGCAGCTTACCGGGGGCCTTCGATGAGCAGTTCTTC. This codes for CASSLPGAFDEQFF.

The chain joins TRBV14 to TRBJ2-1; possibly TRBD2 for D (5 bases). V lost 2 bases and J lost 8, with 10 bases in between. CDR1 and CDR2 from the germline V gene are SGHDN and FVKESK. CDR3 length: 13 amino acids. CDR3 region: CASSQLGGHEQFF. The CDR3 coding sequence is TGTGCCAGCAGCCAACTAGGAGGCCATGAGCAGTTCTTC.

This chain connects TRBV12-3 or TRBV12-4 to TRBJ1-6, with no clear D. The CDR3 contains 12 residues. The V gene lost 5 bases and the J gene lost 14 bases, with 13 bases spanning the gap. The CDR3 coding sequence is TGTGCCAGCAGTGAGCAGGAGGCAGCCCTCCACTTT. Translated, it gives CASSEQEAALHF.

This rearrangement joins TRBV24-1 to TRBJ2-7, with D maybe TRBD1 (6 bases). The V end was cut by 0 bases, the J end by 2 bases, with 10 bases between. The CDR3 runs 15 residues. Germline V gene lookup returns CDR1 KGHDR and CDR2 SFDVKD. Here the CDR3 DNA reads TGTGCCACCAGTGATTTGCGGGACACCCCCTACGAGCAGTACTTC. This gives the protein CATSDLRDTPYEQYF.

The chain employs TRBV2 and TRBJ1-6; D call uncertain. Germline V gives CDR1 SNHLY, CDR2 FYNNEI. This CDR3 has 15 amino acids. V was clipped by 1 base and J by 7 bases, with 11 bases between them. This CDR3 is CASSEDRGGNSPLHF. CDR3 nucleotides: TGTGCCAGCAGTGAAGATCGGGGTGGCAATTCACCCCTCCACTTT.

This chain uses TRBV6-4 with TRBJ2-1; TRBD2 matches at 12 bases. J gave up 6 bases and V 0 bases, and 6 bases lay outside the gene matches. CDR1 and CDR2 (germline): MRHNA, SNTAGT. This CDR3 has 17 amino acids. CDR3 nucleotide sequence: TGTGCCAGCAGTGACTCCAGAGGACTAGCGGGGTCCAATGAGCAGTTCTTC. Its protein product is CASSDSRGLAGSNEQFF.

The chain combines TRBV11-2 with TRBJ2-3, with a tentative D call TRBD1 (6 bases). Trimming took 3 bases from V and 2 from J, leaving 9 bases between them. CDR3 length: 14 amino acids. Germline-derived CDR1 and CDR2 are SGHAT and FQNNGV. The CDR3 DNA follows: TGTGCCAGCAGCTTGCAGGGGTTCACAGATACGCAGTATTTT. Protein: CASSLQGFTDTQYF. Together with reference TRBV11-2 and TRBJ2-3, the CDR3 gives the full variable domain: EAGVAQSPRYKIIEKRQSVAFWCNPISGHATLYWYQQILGQGPKLLIQFQNNGVVDDSQLPKDRFSAERLKGVDSTLKIQPAKLEDSAVYLCASSLQGFTDTQYFGPGTRLTVL.